The present T cell receptor (beta chain) was sequenced within a study of blood T cell repertoires in COVID-19. Study overall: Sites in the United States, Italy and Spain provided acute and convalescent COVID-19 samples. The analysed material was cDNA or gDNA that came from T cells, B-cell-depleted T cells, or PBMCs.

This clone was seen a handful of times. CDR3 size: 15 residues. Trimming cost V 11 bases and J 0 bases; bases outside gene matches: 11. Measured with immunoSEQ multiplex PCR; TCRdb has only the in-frame clones, and not every one. This sample carries approximately 98,000 clones, approximately 82% of them seen once, and the ten largest clones take under 5%. The sequence was obtained from a woman in her 70s with acute or convalescent COVID-19. Sequencing used peripheral blood. The chain joins TRBV23-1 to TRBJ2-7; 9 nucleotides line up with TRBD1. TRBV23-1 is an ORF; its function is uncertain. The CDR3: CARRTGENSSYEQYF. The CDR3 region has the DNA TGCGCCCGACGGACAGGGGAAAATAGCTCCTACGAGCAGTACTTC.